The rows below give T cell receptor beta chains drawn from one sample of a study of shared T cell receptors in the human thymus. Measured with immunoSEQ multiplex PCR; TCRdb has only the in-frame clones, and not every one. The sample lists fewer than 700,000 clones, approximately 88% seen once, with 0.0095% to 0.011% in the top ten. These same records also appear under a second study, on human thymus T cells.

The material sequenced was thymocytes. These receptors all come from a boy younger than two with a congenital heart defect. Both conserved end residues are part of each CDR3. A D gene is named only where the DNA matches it firmly. Size values are once, few and many counts, or a class for expanded clones, and some rows have none.

v_call: TRBV18; d_call: .; j_call: TRBJ2-2; clone_size: .; cdr3_aa: CASSTPAGTGELFF; cdr3_nt: TGTGCCAGCTCTACCCCGGCGGGCACCGGGGAGCTGTTTTTT
v_call: TRBV19; d_call: TRBD1; j_call: TRBJ1-2; clone_size: few; cdr3_aa: CASGGTGDYGYTF; cdr3_nt: TGTGCCAGCGGCGGGACAGGGGACTATGGCTACACCTTC
v_call: TRBV5-4; d_call: TRBD2; j_call: TRBJ2-3; clone_size: .; cdr3_aa: CASSFLGLAYTDTQYF; cdr3_nt: TGTGCCAGCAGCTTCTTAGGACTAGCGTACACAGATACGCAGTATTTT
v_call: TRBV4-2; d_call: TRBD1; j_call: TRBJ1-2; clone_size: .; cdr3_aa: CASSPQRTGGVYGYTF; cdr3_nt: TGTGCCAGCAGCCCGCAAAGGACAGGGGGAGTCTATGGCTACACCTTC
v_call: TRBV6-1; d_call: .; j_call: TRBJ2-1; clone_size: .; cdr3_aa: CASTDERPRQFF; cdr3_nt: TGTGCCAGCACCGACGAGCGTCCGCGGCAGTTCTTC
v_call: TRBV19; d_call: .; j_call: TRBJ2-1; clone_size: once; cdr3_aa: CASSIWQGPLYNEQFF; cdr3_nt: TGTGCCAGTAGTATTTGGCAGGGCCCCCTTTACAATGAGCAGTTCTTC
v_call: TRBV7-2; d_call: TRBD1; j_call: TRBJ1-1; clone_size: .; cdr3_aa: CASSHPPQGANTEAFF; cdr3_nt: TGTGCCAGCAGCCACCCTCCACAGGGGGCGAACACTGAAGCTTTCTTT
v_call: TRBV6-4; d_call: TRBD1; j_call: TRBJ2-3; clone_size: .; cdr3_aa: CASASPGTGVNRRTDTQYF; cdr3_nt: TGTGCCAGTGCCTCACCCGGGACAGGGGTGAATCGTCGCACAGATACGCAGTATTTT
v_call: TRBV29-1; d_call: .; j_call: TRBJ1-1; clone_size: .; cdr3_aa: CSVLLSNTEAFF; cdr3_nt: TGCAGCGTTCTGTTATCGAACACTGAAGCTTTCTTT
v_call: TRBV29-1; d_call: TRBD1; j_call: TRBJ2-7; clone_size: .; cdr3_aa: CSVRTGKNSYEQYF; cdr3_nt: TGCAGCGTCCGGACAGGGAAAAACTCCTACGAGCAGTACTTC
v_call: TRBV5-6; d_call: TRBD2; j_call: TRBJ2-4; clone_size: .; cdr3_aa: CASTLGLAANKNIQYF; cdr3_nt: TGTGCCAGCACCTTAGGACTAGCGGCTAACAAAAACATTCAGTACTTC
v_call: TRBV5-4; d_call: .; j_call: TRBJ2-5; clone_size: .; cdr3_aa: CASSLNFQETQYF; cdr3_nt: TGTGCCAGCAGCTTAAACTTTCAAGAGACCCAGTACTTC
v_call: TRBV5-1; d_call: TRBD2; j_call: TRBJ2-3; clone_size: few; cdr3_aa: CASSPGTSGSRCGTDTQYF; cdr3_nt: TGCGCCAGCAGCCCCGGGACTAGCGGGAGTAGGTGCGGAACAGATACGCAGTATTTT
v_call: TRBV28; d_call: .; j_call: TRBJ2-5; clone_size: .; cdr3_aa: CASSLRGNKETQYF; cdr3_nt: TGTGCCAGCAGTTTAAGAGGGAACAAAGAGACCCAGTACTTC
v_call: TRBV7-2; d_call: TRBD2; j_call: TRBJ2-7; clone_size: .; cdr3_aa: CASSLIESFPGLAPYEQYF; cdr3_nt: TGTGCCAGCAGCTTAATTGAGAGTTTTCCGGGACTAGCGCCTTACGAGCAGTACTTC
v_call: TRBV5-1; d_call: TRBD2; j_call: TRBJ2-3; clone_size: .; cdr3_aa: CASSWRGGLAAFKSTDTQYF; cdr3_nt: TGCGCCAGCAGCTGGAGGGGAGGACTAGCGGCCTTCAAAAGCACAGATACGCAGTATTTT
v_call: TRBV6-1; d_call: TRBD2; j_call: TRBJ2-2; clone_size: once; cdr3_aa: CASSEAFGAQAGAGAGELFF; cdr3_nt: TGTGCCAGCAGTGAAGCATTCGGGGCGCAAGCGGGGGCGGGGGCCGGGGAGCTGTTTTTT
v_call: TRBV2; d_call: TRBD2; j_call: TRBJ2-7; clone_size: .; cdr3_aa: CASRAGVGEQYF; cdr3_nt: TGTGCCAGCAGGGCGGGAGTGGGCGAGCAGTACTTC
v_call: TRBV19; d_call: TRBD2; j_call: TRBJ2-5; clone_size: .; cdr3_aa: CASMPSGRETQYF; cdr3_nt: TGTGCCAGTATGCCTAGCGGGAGAGAGACCCAGTACTTC
v_call: TRBV6-6; d_call: .; j_call: TRBJ2-1; clone_size: .; cdr3_aa: CASSPGLPVNNEQFF; cdr3_nt: TGTGCCAGCAGTCCCGGACTACCCGTCAACAATGAGCAGTTCTTC
v_call: TRBV14; d_call: TRBD2; j_call: TRBJ2-1; clone_size: .; cdr3_aa: CASSQSPGLVRHEQFF; cdr3_nt: TGTGCCAGCAGCCAATCTCCGGGACTAGTTCGCCATGAGCAGTTCTTC
v_call: TRBV10-2; d_call: .; j_call: TRBJ2-3; clone_size: .; cdr3_aa: CASSEVRASTDTQYF; cdr3_nt: TGCGCCAGCAGTGAAGTCAGGGCTAGCACAGATACGCAGTATTTT
v_call: TRBV7-3; d_call: TRBD2; j_call: TRBJ2-1; clone_size: .; cdr3_aa: CASSLTHPPSGANNEQFF; cdr3_nt: TGTGCCAGCAGCTTAACCCACCCGCCTAGCGGGGCAAACAATGAGCAGTTCTTC
v_call: TRBV11-3; d_call: .; j_call: TRBJ1-2; clone_size: .; cdr3_aa: CASSARGGPYYGYTF; cdr3_nt: TGTGCCAGCAGCGCGCGGGGAGGGCCCTACTATGGCTACACCTTC
v_call: TRBV5-4; d_call: .; j_call: TRBJ1-4; clone_size: .; cdr3_aa: CASSFGLGEKLFF; cdr3_nt: TGTGCCAGCAGCTTTGGACTGGGTGAAAAACTGTTTTTT
v_call: TRBV29-1; d_call: .; j_call: TRBJ2-1; clone_size: .; cdr3_aa: CSVGRKGGVGYNEQFF; cdr3_nt: TGCAGCGTTGGTCGCAAAGGGGGAGTGGGCTACAATGAGCAGTTCTTC
v_call: TRBV28; d_call: .; j_call: TRBJ1-6; clone_size: .; cdr3_aa: CASSFAVGCNSPLHF; cdr3_nt: TGTGCCAGCAGTTTTGCGGTTGGGTGTAATTCACCCCTCCACTTT
v_call: TRBV30; d_call: TRBD1; j_call: TRBJ1-4; clone_size: .; cdr3_aa: CAWSYQDRREEKLFF; cdr3_nt: TGTGCCTGGAGTTATCAGGACAGGCGAGAGGAAAAACTGTTTTTT
v_call: TRBV27; d_call: .; j_call: TRBJ2-5; clone_size: once; cdr3_aa: CASALAGTPGEQYF; cdr3_nt: TGTGCCAGCGCCCTGGCGGGAACTCCGGGTGAGCAGTACTTC
v_call: TRBV19; d_call: .; j_call: TRBJ1-1; clone_size: .; cdr3_aa: CASSIREYTEAFF; cdr3_nt: TGTGCCAGTAGTATAAGGGAGTACACTGAAGCTTTCTTT
v_call: TRBV7-8; d_call: .; j_call: TRBJ1-1; clone_size: .; cdr3_aa: CASSPWAGRGNTEAFF; cdr3_nt: TGTGCCAGCAGCCCCTGGGCAGGGCGGGGGAACACTGAAGCTTTCTTT
v_call: TRBV2; d_call: TRBD1; j_call: TRBJ1-4; clone_size: .; cdr3_aa: CAKQYRGPEKLFF; cdr3_nt: TGTGCCAAACAATACAGGGGGCCGGAAAAACTGTTTTTT
v_call: TRBV10-3; d_call: TRBD1; j_call: TRBJ2-7; clone_size: .; cdr3_aa: CAISGPTLNRDRVNEQYF; cdr3_nt: TGTGCCATCAGTGGCCCTACCCTAAACCGGGACAGGGTGAACGAGCAGTACTTC
v_call: TRBV4-1; d_call: TRBD1; j_call: TRBJ1-3; clone_size: .; cdr3_aa: CASSLPQQDRGSRQTGNTIYF; cdr3_nt: TGCGCCAGCAGCCTCCCCCAACAGGACAGGGGCTCCCGTCAGACTGGAAACACCATATATTTT
v_call: TRBV7-6; d_call: .; j_call: TRBJ1-2; clone_size: .; cdr3_aa: CASSSGIGYRADNYGYTF; cdr3_nt: TGTGCCAGCAGCTCTGGGATCGGCTACAGGGCGGATAACTATGGCTACACCTTC
v_call: TRBV29-1; d_call: .; j_call: TRBJ2-7; clone_size: .; cdr3_aa: CSVEGLAQTKGYEQYF; cdr3_nt: TGCAGCGTTGAGGGCCTAGCGCAGACTAAGGGGTACGAGCAGTACTTC
v_call: TRBV5-1; d_call: .; j_call: TRBJ2-5; clone_size: .; cdr3_aa: CASSLSEGGETQYF; cdr3_nt: TGCGCCAGCAGCTTGAGCGAGGGTGGAGAGACCCAGTACTTC
v_call: TRBV6-6; d_call: .; j_call: TRBJ2-7; clone_size: .; cdr3_aa: CASSLSEFRTYEQYF; cdr3_nt: TGTGCCAGCAGCCTTAGCGAGTTTCGAACCTACGAGCAGTACTTC
v_call: TRBV27; d_call: .; j_call: TRBJ2-1; clone_size: .; cdr3_aa: CASTLAGRSYNEQFF; cdr3_nt: TGTGCCAGCACCCTGGCTGGGCGTTCATACAATGAGCAGTTCTTC
v_call: TRBV27; d_call: TRBD2; j_call: TRBJ2-3; clone_size: .; cdr3_aa: CASSILAGGPLGTDTQYF; cdr3_nt: TGTGCCAGCAGTATCCTAGCGGGAGGGCCGCTTGGCACAGATACGCAGTATTTT
v_call: TRBV2; d_call: .; j_call: TRBJ1-4; clone_size: .; cdr3_aa: CASSESARGKANEKLFF; cdr3_nt: TGTGCCAGCAGTGAATCGGCCAGGGGAAAGGCTAATGAAAAACTGTTTTTT